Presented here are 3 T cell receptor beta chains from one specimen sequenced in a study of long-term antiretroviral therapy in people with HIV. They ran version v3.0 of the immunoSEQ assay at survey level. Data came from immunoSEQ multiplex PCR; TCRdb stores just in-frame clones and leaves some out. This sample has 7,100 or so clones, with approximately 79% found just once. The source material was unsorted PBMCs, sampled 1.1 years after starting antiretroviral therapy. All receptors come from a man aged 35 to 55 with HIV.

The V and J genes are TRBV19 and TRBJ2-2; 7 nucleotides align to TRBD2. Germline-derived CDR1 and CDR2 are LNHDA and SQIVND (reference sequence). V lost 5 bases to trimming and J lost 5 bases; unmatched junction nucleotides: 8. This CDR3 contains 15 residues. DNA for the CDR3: TGTGCCAGTAGTCCGGGGGGAGGGTTTACCGGGGAGCTGTTTTTT. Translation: CASSPGGGFTGELFF.

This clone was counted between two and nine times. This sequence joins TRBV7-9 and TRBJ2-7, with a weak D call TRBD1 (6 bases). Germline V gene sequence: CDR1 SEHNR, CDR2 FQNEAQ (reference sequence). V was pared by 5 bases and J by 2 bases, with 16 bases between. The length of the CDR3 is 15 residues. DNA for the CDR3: TGTGCCAGCAGCCCCCTCGGGACATCCACCTACGAGCAGTACTTC. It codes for CASSPLGTSTYEQYF.

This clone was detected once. Written as DNA, the CDR3 is TGCGCCAGCAGCTTGGCGAGGGGGGCTGACTTGGAGACCCAGTACTTC. This gives the protein CASSLARGADLETQYF. The rearrangement uses TRBV5-1 and TRBJ2-5, with D perhaps being TRBD1 or TRBD2 (6 bases each). From germline, CDR1 is SGHRS and CDR2 YFSETQ. The CDR3 has 16 residues. With 0 bases removed from V and 5 bases from J, the gap between germline ends came to 17 bases.